What follows is one T cell receptor (beta chain) and its context. The sample originates from a study of shared clonotypes between healthy human individuals. This CDR3 contains 18 residues. Germline CDR1 reads SEHNR; CDR2 reads FQNEAQ (reference sequence). The V gene end was trimmed by 5 bases and the J gene end by 0 bases; junction bases not matched to a gene: 9. Running of the assay took place at deep level. Only in-frame clones appear in the TCRdb table, and some are missing; sequencing was by immunoSEQ multiplex PCR. The profile shows some 490,000 clones, around 73% of them singletons. The material sequenced was PBMCs. This TCR came from a woman between 40 and 50 years old in good health. Some clones in this sample may be carry-over from other donors' samples. The chain has TRBV7-9 and TRBJ2-3; 12 nucleotides agree with TRBD2. This CDR3 reads CASSLVLAGGPSTDTQYF. Written as DNA, the CDR3 is TGTGCCAGCAGCCTCGTGCTAGCGGGAGGGCCCAGCACAGATACGCAGTATTTT.